This T cell receptor beta chain derives from a study of shared clonotypes between healthy human individuals. Study-wide background: The study used three CD4 naive, three CD4 memory, two CD8 naive and one CD8 memory plate per donor. The study, taken as a whole, reports: Non-shared clonotypes were found to have lower generation probabilities than the clonotypes that were shared by all four of the sorted-subset donors. Among a handful of donors, approximately 4.6% of naive CD4 clonotypes were found in common.

The assay was immunoSEQ multiplex PCR, and TCRdb's table has in-frame clones only and misses some. The repertoire has hundreds of thousands of clones, about 80% of them found once; the top ten carry around 2%. As concerns this clone: Its target is not known.

CDR3 length: 15 amino acids. V was cut by 5 bases and J by 3 bases, with 16 bases left in between. Germline values: CDR1 SGHTA, CDR2 FQGNSA. The sample taken for sequencing was memory CD4+ T cells sorted from blood. The subset was: CD45RA-negative fraction. The TCR comes from a woman aged 25 to 45 in good health. The J gene is TRBJ1-1, the V gene TRBV7-2; weak D call: TRBD1 (6 bases). In DNA, the CDR3 is TGTGCCAGCAGCGCCCGACAGGCCCCCTACACTGAAGCTTTCTTT. It specifies CASSARQAPYTEAFF.